A single sample gave rise to the 14 T cell receptor beta chains below, sequenced in a study of shared clonotypes between healthy human individuals. The data were produced by immunoSEQ multiplex PCR, yet TCRdb's version contains in-frame clones alone and is incomplete. The profile shows about 2.1 million clones, 93% of them singletons. CD8 cells classed as naive were CD45RO-negative and positively selected for CCR7, excluding terminally differentiated effector memory CD45RA+ cells. Sequenced: naive CD8+ T cells from PBMCs. These receptors came from a man younger than 35 in good health. Some clones in this sample may be carry-over from other donors' samples.

This sequence joins TRBV30 and TRBJ2-7; D may be TRBD1 or TRBD2 (5 bases each). Trimming cost V 6 bases and J 3 bases, with 27 bases left between them. From germline, CDR1 is GTSNPN and CDR2 SVGIG (reference sequence). This CDR3 spans 17 amino acids. CDR3: CACRGLRDPQTIYEQYF. The CDR3 DNA is TGTGCCTGTAGGGGCCTAAGGGACCCCCAAACTATCTACGAGCAGTACTTC.

The CDR3 here is CASSLGGRPYEQYF. CDR3 DNA: TGCGCCAGCAGCTTGGGTGGCCGGCCCTACGAGCAGTACTTC. The chain has TRBV5-1 and TRBJ2-7; no firm D call. Trimming cost V 0 bases and J 2 bases, with 9 bases left between them. The CDR3 runs to 14 residues. Germline loops: CDR1 SGHRS, CDR2 YFSETQ.

The CDR3 region is CASSLVQQGITGELFF. The CDR3 region has the DNA TGTGCCAGCAGCTTAGTCCAGCAGGGAATAACCGGGGAGCTGTTTTTT. V gene TRBV7-3 combines with J gene TRBJ2-2; D possibly corresponds to TRBD1 (5 bases). V was clipped by 2 bases and J by 5 bases, with 15 bases between them. Germline-derived CDR1 and CDR2 are SGHTA and FQGTGA. The CDR3 extends over 16 amino acids.

The genes are TRBV27 and TRBJ2-7; 11 nucleotides line up with TRBD2. CDR1 and CDR2 from the germline V gene are MNHEY and SMNVEV (reference sequence). The CDR3 runs 17 residues. The junction had 11 bases not matched to a gene; V was cut back by 6 bases and J by 1 base. DNA of the CDR3: TGTGCCAGCAGGTCGACTAGCGGGACACTGAGGTCCTACGAGCAGTACTTC. Its translation: CASRSTSGTLRSYEQYF.

This clone was seen just once. This sequence joins TRBV13 and TRBJ2-7; D might be TRBD2 (6 bases). Germline assignment: CDR1 PRHDT and CDR2 FYEKMQ (reference sequence). V was shortened by 5 bases and J by 0 bases, with 17 bases between the two germline ends. The CDR3 has 16 residues. The CDR3 spells CASSGLAEESSYEQYF. The CDR3 DNA sequence: TGTGCCAGCAGCGGGTTAGCGGAGGAGAGCTCCTACGAGCAGTACTTC.

The chain joins TRBV10-3 to TRBJ2-1; TRBD2 aligns across 7 bases. Germline V CDR1 and CDR2: ENHRY, SYGVKD. V shed 5 bases, J shed 5 bases, and the junction held 9 bases outside the gene matches. CDR3 length: 15 amino acids. CDR3 coding DNA: TGTGCCATCAGTAAGGGAGGGACTACCGACAATGAGCAGTTCTTC. Encoded protein: CAISKGGTTDNEQFF.

V gene TRBV9 combines with J gene TRBJ1-1; D may be TRBD1 (6 bases). V shed 2 bases and J shed 3 bases, with 14 bases lying between them. The germline V gene encodes CDR1 SGDLS and CDR2 YYNGEE. The CDR3 runs to 15 residues. CDR3 nucleotides: TGTGCCAGCAGCGTCCCTACAGGGCTCGACACTGAAGCTTTCTTT. Translation: CASSVPTGLDTEAFF.

Comment on this clone: This same CDR3 is encoded by further DNA sequences in the sample. The gene calls are TRBV5-1 and TRBJ2-5, with D perhaps matching TRBD1 (6 bases). The CDR3 totals 13 residues. The germline CDR1 and CDR2 sequences are SGHRS and YFSETQ. V dropped 0 bases and J dropped 3 bases, with 6 bases sitting between them. This CDR3 is CASSLDREETQYF. The CDR3 coding sequence is TGCGCCAGCAGCTTGGACAGGGAAGAGACCCAGTACTTC.

The chain couples TRBV29-1 to TRBJ2-1, with 11 nucleotides matching TRBD2. V shed 6 bases and J 3 bases; nucleotides not matched to a gene: 16. CDR3 size: 18 residues. Germline loops: CDR1 SQVTM, CDR2 ANQGSEA. CDR3 loop: CSVYGGLAGPGGYNEQFF. DNA of the CDR3: TGCAGCGTCTACGGAGGACTAGCGGGTCCGGGCGGCTACAATGAGCAGTTCTTC.

The V gene is TRBV9, the J gene TRBJ2-2; 7 nucleotides agree with TRBD1. V dropped 3 bases and J dropped 7; count of bases not matched to a gene: 6. CDR1 is SGDLS, CDR2 YYNGEE, per germline. The CDR3 covers 14 residues. The CDR3 DNA reads TGTGCCAGCAGCGCCCCGACAGGGAACGGGGAGCTGTTTTTT. As protein: CASSAPTGNGELFF.

Of note for this clone: The junction shows a germline mismatch at one end, possibly a read error. The chain carries TRBV5-1 and TRBJ1-1; the match to TRBD1 covers 12 bases. Per the germline V gene, CDR1 is SGHRS and CDR2 is YFSETQ. CDR3 length: 16 residues. DNA for the CDR3: TGCGCCAGCAGATTGGGGGACAGGGGGCCATGGGCTGAAGCTTTCTTT. This gives the protein CASRLGDRGPWAEAFF.

The chain uses TRBV11-2 and TRBJ2-1, with D possibly being TRBD2 (5 bases). The V gene's germline CDR1 is SGHAT and CDR2 FQNNGV. This CDR3 comprises 13 residues. Trimming pared 5 bases from V and 8 bases from J, leaving 13 bases between. CDR3 in amino acids: CASSRGGSHEQFF. The DNA for the CDR3 is TGTGCCAGCAGCCGAGGCGGGTCCCATGAGCAGTTCTTC.

The chain recombines TRBV15 with TRBJ2-3; 12 nucleotides line up with TRBD2. This CDR3 comprises 17 residues. The V segment lost 3 bases and the J segment 0 bases; nucleotides outside the gene matches: 4. Germline-derived CDR1 and CDR2 are LNHNV and YYDKDF (reference sequence). CDR3 sequence: CATSRTSGGPSTDTQYF. The CDR3 DNA reads TGTGCCACCAGCAGGACTAGCGGGGGCCCTAGCACAGATACGCAGTATTTT. Combining the CDR3 with reference TRBV15 and TRBJ2-3 gives the whole variable domain DAMVIQNPRYQVTQFGKPVTLSCSQTLNHNVMYWYQQKSSQAPKLLFHYYDKDFNNEADTPDNFQSRRPNTSFCFLDIRSPGLGDTAMYLCATSRTSGGPSTDTQYFGPGTRLTVL.

The chain is built from TRBV21-1 and TRBJ1-2; the DNA was not used to check the table's D call, TRBD1. TRBV21-1 is a known pseudogene. The CDR3 contains 15 residues. CDR3 sequence reads: CASSSHLTGGYGYTF. The CDR3 nucleotides read TGTGCCAGCAGCAGCCATTTGACAGGGGGATATGGCTACACCTTC.